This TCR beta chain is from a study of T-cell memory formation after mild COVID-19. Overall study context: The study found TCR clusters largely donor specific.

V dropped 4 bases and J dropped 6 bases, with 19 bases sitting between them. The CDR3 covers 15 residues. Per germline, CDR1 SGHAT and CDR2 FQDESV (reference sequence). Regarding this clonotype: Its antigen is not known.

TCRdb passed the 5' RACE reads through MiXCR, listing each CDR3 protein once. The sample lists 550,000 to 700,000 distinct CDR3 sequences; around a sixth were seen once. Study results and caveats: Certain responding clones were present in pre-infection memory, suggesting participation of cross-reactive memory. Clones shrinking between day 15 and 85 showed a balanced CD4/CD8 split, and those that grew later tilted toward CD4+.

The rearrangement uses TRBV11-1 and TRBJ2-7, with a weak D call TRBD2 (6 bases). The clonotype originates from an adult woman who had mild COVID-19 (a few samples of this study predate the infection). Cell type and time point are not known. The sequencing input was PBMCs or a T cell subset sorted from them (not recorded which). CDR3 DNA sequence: TGTGCCAGCAGCTATTCGGTAGAGCGGGCGGGCGAGCAGTACTTC. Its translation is CASSYSVERAGEQYF.